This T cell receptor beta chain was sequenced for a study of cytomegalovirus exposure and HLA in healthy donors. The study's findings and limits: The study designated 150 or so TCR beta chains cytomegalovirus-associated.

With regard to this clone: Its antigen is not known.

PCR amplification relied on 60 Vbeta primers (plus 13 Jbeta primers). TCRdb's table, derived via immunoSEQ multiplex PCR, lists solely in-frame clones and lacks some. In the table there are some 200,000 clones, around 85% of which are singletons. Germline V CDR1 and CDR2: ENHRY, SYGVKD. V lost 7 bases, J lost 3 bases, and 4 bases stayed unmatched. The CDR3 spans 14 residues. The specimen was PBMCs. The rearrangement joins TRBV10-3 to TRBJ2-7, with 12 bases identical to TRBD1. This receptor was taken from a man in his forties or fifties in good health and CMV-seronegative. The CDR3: CAITGTGGGYEQYF. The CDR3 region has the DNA TGTGCCATCACTGGGACAGGGGGCGGCTACGAGCAGTACTTC.